Below, 6 T cell receptor beta chains from the same sample are listed, as sequenced in a study of graft-versus-host responses after intestinal transplantation. Profiling relied on immunoSEQ multiplex PCR, and the TCRdb table lists in-frame clones only, not all of them. The sample carries 7,500 to 10,000 clones, around 91% recorded once. The sequences come from PBMCs, collected roughly 42 days after intestinal transplant. All receptors derive from a human patient who received an intestinal transplant, so some T cells may come from the graft donor.

The gene calls are TRBV5-1 and TRBJ1-2; maybe TRBD1 (6 bases). V shed 4 bases and J shed 4 bases, with 14 bases lying between them. CDR1 and CDR2 from the germline V gene are SGHRS and YFSETQ. The CDR3 runs 14 residues. CDR3 bases: TGCGCCAGCAGCATACCAGGGGAGGCCTATGGCTACACCTTC. Translation: CASSIPGEAYGYTF.

This chain links TRBV9 with TRBJ2-3; D is unresolved. V dropped 0 bases and J dropped 6 bases, with 17 bases sitting between them. Germline CDR1 and CDR2: SGDLS and YYNGEE. This CDR3 has 16 residues. In nucleotides, the CDR3 is TGTGCCAGCAGCGTAGAAGGTAACCCATTATCGGATACGCAGTATTTT. This translates into CASSVEGNPLSDTQYF.

The CDR3 DNA reads as TGCGCCAGCAGCCAAGAGGGGCACTCGGCAACTAATGAAAAACTGTTTTTT. The encoded protein is CASSQEGHSATNEKLFF. The genes are TRBV4-1 and TRBJ1-4; D might be TRBD1 (5 bases). Germline CDR1 and CDR2: MGHRA and YSYEKL. The CDR3 is made up of 17 amino acids. Trimming left V 0 bases short and J 0 bases short, with 11 bases between.

V is TRBV5-6 and J is TRBJ2-5, with D possibly TRBD1 on 6 matching bases. The germline V gene encodes CDR1 SGHDT and CDR2 YYEEEE. This CDR3 has 13 residues. V gave up 4 bases and J gave up 4 bases, with 11 bases separating them. The CDR3 nucleotides read TGTGCCAGCAGCGGGGGCCTGGGAGAGACCCAGTACTTC. As protein: CASSGGLGETQYF.

This clone was found once. The chain uses TRBV2 and TRBJ2-5, with 12 positions matching TRBD2. The CDR3 loop spans 15 amino acids. The germline gives CDR1 SNHLY, CDR2 FYNNEI. V was clipped by 6 bases and J by 5 bases; unmatched bases: 7. CDR3 region: CASSAPGLAGETQYF. The CDR3 DNA is TGTGCCAGCAGCGCCCCGGGACTAGCGGGCGAGACCCAGTACTTC.

The chain couples TRBV7-9 to TRBJ1-2, with unresolved D. CDR1 is SEHNR and CDR2 is FQNEAQ in the germline V gene (reference sequence). The CDR3 runs to 12 residues. The germline V and J ends were trimmed by 5 bases and 2 bases, with 6 bases remaining between them. Here the CDR3 DNA reads TGTGCCAGCAGCCTGAACAACTATGGCTACACCTTC. This encodes CASSLNNYGYTF.